One and the same sample provided the 29 T cell receptor beta chains below, sequenced in a study of blood T cells in healthy people across ages. Together with a sample-barcoded 5' primer, a J-beta primer mix was included in a second PCR lasting about 7 to 12 cycles. TCRdb redid the calling of the 5' RACE reads with MiXCR, one entry per CDR3 protein. The table records around 650,000 distinct CDR3 sequences, around 38% of them present only once. Material: blood. The source is an older man in good health.

CDR3 protein: CSVRGQGSTYEQYF. The CDR3 DNA reads TGCAGCGTGAGGGGACAGGGCTCTACCTACGAGCAGTACTTC. The chain links TRBV29-1 to TRBJ2-7, with 9 bases that match TRBD1. V lost 6 bases to trimming and J lost 2 bases; unmatched junction nucleotides: 8. CDR1 and CDR2 (germline): SQVTM, ANQGSEA. This CDR3 has 14 residues.

This chain uses TRBV7-2 with TRBJ2-1, with 7 bases matching TRBD2. Germline CDR1 is SGHTA and CDR2 is FQGNSA. The V gene end was trimmed by 5 bases and the J gene end by 6 bases; junction bases not matched to a gene: 7. The CDR3 covers 14 residues. The CDR3 protein is CASSGGRDFNEQFF. DNA of the CDR3: TGTGCCAGCAGCGGCGGGAGAGACTTCAATGAGCAGTTCTTC.

This clonotype was detected a few times. V usage is TRBV27 and J usage is TRBJ2-5, with D unresolved. V was pared by 5 bases and J by 5 bases, with 21 bases between. Germline V gives CDR1 MNHEY, CDR2 SMNVEV (reference sequence). The CDR3 length is 16 residues. The chain's CDR3 is CASSPRPVGVGETQYF. The DNA of the CDR3 is TGTGCCAGCAGTCCCAGACCGGTCGGAGTGGGCGAGACCCAGTACTTC.

This clonotype was observed a few times. This rearrangement joins TRBV24-1 to TRBJ1-2; no clear D. CDR3 size: 12 residues. V lost 1 base and J lost 2, with 1 base in between. Germline CDR1 and CDR2: KGHDR and SFDVKD. The CDR3 DNA is TGTGCCACCAGTGATTTAAACTATGGCTACACCTTC. It yields the protein CATSDLNYGYTF.

Turning to this clonotype: A much larger clone differs from this one at a single base, so this may be a read error. The rearrangement joins TRBV7-2 to TRBJ1-6; D ambiguous. The CDR3 is 15 residues long. Per germline, CDR1 SGHTA and CDR2 FQGNSA. V gave up 5 bases and J gave up 8 bases, with 16 bases separating them. CDR3 loop: CASSPATGNDSPLHF. CDR3 in DNA: TGTGCCAGCAGCCCAGCGACGGGGAATGATTCACCCCTCCACTTT.

The chain uses TRBV9 and TRBJ2-7; 7 positions match TRBD1. CDR1 and CDR2 (germline): SGDLS, YYNGEE. The CDR3 contains 15 residues. Trimming at V came to 0 bases and at J to 3 bases, leaving 6 bases not matched to a gene. The DNA of the CDR3 is TGTGCCAGCAGCGTAGTTGGGACAGTGTGCTACGAGCAGTACTTC. Translating it yields CASSVVGTVCYEQYF.

Ten or more counts support this clonotype. V is TRBV29-1 and J is TRBJ2-7, with D perhaps matching TRBD1 (5 bases). This CDR3 comprises 14 residues. With 3 bases removed from V and 2 bases from J, the gap between germline ends came to 14 bases. CDR1 is SQVTM, CDR2 ANQGSEA, per germline. The CDR3 region is CSVDDPQGTYEQYF. Here the CDR3 DNA reads TGCAGCGTTGATGATCCCCAGGGAACCTACGAGCAGTACTTC.

A word on this clonotype: The junction differs from germline at one of its ends, possibly a read error. V is TRBV25-1 and J is TRBJ1-4, with 9 bases fitting TRBD1. The V gene's germline CDR1 is MGHDK and CDR2 SYGVNS. CDR3 length equals 15 residues. The CDR3 region is CVSRAGTGTNEKLFF. In nucleotides, the CDR3 is TGTGTCAGCAGAGCCGGGACAGGGACGAATGAAAAACTGTTTTTT.

This clonotype has only a few counts. This chain links TRBV5-1 with TRBJ1-1, with no clear D. Trimming pared 6 bases from V and 1 base from J, leaving 10 bases between. CDR3 length equals 13 residues. Germline values: CDR1 SGHRS, CDR2 YFSETQ. The CDR3 loop reads CASTLHTNTEAFF. Written as DNA, the CDR3 is TGCGCCAGCACCTTACATACGAACACTGAAGCTTTCTTT.

The rearrangement joins TRBV7-3 to TRBJ2-1; D is possibly TRBD2 (6 bases). The germline gives CDR1 SGHTA, CDR2 FQGTGA. V was trimmed by 0 bases and J by 0 bases, leaving 12 bases between them. This CDR3 has 17 residues. CDR3: CASSLTPSGSSYNEQFF. The CDR3 DNA reads TGTGCCAGCAGCTTAACGCCGTCCGGGAGCTCCTACAATGAGCAGTTCTTC.

The chain has TRBV5-4 and TRBJ2-1, with D possibly being TRBD1 (6 bases). The CDR3 is made up of 13 amino acids. Germline CDR1 is SGHNT and CDR2 is YYREEE (reference sequence). The V end lost 2 bases, the J end lost 13 bases, and 16 bases lay between the germline ends. CDR3 amino acids: CASSFASRGTQFF. CDR3 DNA sequence: TGTGCCAGCAGCTTCGCCTCGAGGGGGACACAGTTCTTC.

This chain connects TRBV12-5 to TRBJ2-7; D may match TRBD1 or TRBD2 (5 bases each). Per germline, CDR1 LGHNT and CDR2 FRNRAP. The V end lost 5 bases, the J end lost 10 bases, and 18 bases lay between the germline ends. The CDR3 extends over 13 amino acids. CDR3 sequence: CASGVSGQGDQYF. DNA for the CDR3: TGTGCTAGTGGTGTATCCGGTCAAGGGGACCAGTACTTC.

In its sample, this clonotype was seen a few times. The rearrangement links TRBV29-1 to TRBJ1-1, with 8 bases identical to TRBD1. With 7 bases clipped from V and 6 bases from J, the junction kept 7 bases outside the gene matches. CDR1 and CDR2 from the germline V gene are SQVTM and ANQGSEA. This CDR3 is 12 amino acids long. In DNA form, the CDR3 reads TGCAGCGCTACAGGGGGAGTTTCTGAAGCTTTCTTT. The encoded protein is CSATGGVSEAFF. The full variable domain, completed using reference TRBV29-1 and TRBJ1-1, is SAVISQKPSRDICQRGTSLTIQCQVDSQVTMMFWYRQQPGQSLTLIATANQGSEATYESGFVIDKFPISRPNLTFSTLTVSNMSPEDSSIYLCSATGGVSEAFFGQGTRLTVV.

The V gene is TRBV24-1, the J gene TRBJ1-2, with D uncertain. Trimming stripped 10 bases from V and 4 bases from J, with 18 bases between. Germline V gene sequence: CDR1 KGHDR, CDR2 SFDVKD. The CDR3 extends over 14 amino acids. Written as DNA, the CDR3 is TGTGCCACTAGAGGAGCCGCCGACGGCTATGGCTACACCTTC. Its translation is CATRGAADGYGYTF.

The chain couples TRBV24-1 to TRBJ2-7; D might be TRBD1 (5 bases). CDR1 and CDR2 (germline): KGHDR, SFDVKD. Trimming cost V 6 bases and J 7 bases, with 9 bases left between them. This CDR3 spans 11 amino acids. The CDR3 DNA reads TGTGCCACCAGTAAGGACAATGAGCAGTACTTC. Protein: CATSKDNEQYF.

The chain has TRBV5-1 and TRBJ2-4, with TRBD1 as a possible D gene (6 bases). The J call may be incorrect, as the DNA end agrees better with TRBJ2-7. CDR1 is SGHRS, CDR2 YFSETQ, per germline. The CDR3 totals 13 residues. The CDR3 spells CASSFTTGNEQYF. As DNA, the CDR3 is TGCGCCAGCAGCTTCACTACAGGGAACGAGCAGTACTTC.

The table lists this clonotype with many counts. The rearrangement links TRBV29-1 to TRBJ2-7, with D hard to call. CDR1 and CDR2 from the germline V gene are SQVTM and ANQGSEA. This CDR3 spans 10 amino acids. The V gene lost 6 bases and the J gene lost 3 bases, with 6 bases spanning the gap. CDR3 loop: CSVNNYEQYF. The CDR3 region has the DNA TGCAGCGTCAACAACTACGAGCAGTACTTC.

The rearrangement links TRBV4-2 to TRBJ2-2; tentative D call: TRBD1 (6 bases). Looked up from germline, CDR1 is LGHNA and CDR2 is YNFKEQ. V lost 0 bases and J 4 bases, leaving 21 bases between the germline ends. The CDR3 loop spans 19 amino acids. CDR3 sequence reads: CASSQELRGRGPFTGELFF. The CDR3 nucleotides read TGTGCCAGCAGCCAAGAATTGAGGGGCAGGGGTCCATTCACCGGGGAGCTGTTTTTT.

Turning to this clonotype: A read error may explain this, as a much larger clone is one base away. The V gene is TRBV29-1, the J gene TRBJ2-5; 8 nucleotides agree with TRBD1. The J segment lost 11 bases and the V segment lost 6 bases, leaving 23 bases of the junction unmatched. The CDR3 extends over 16 amino acids. In germline, CDR1 is SQVTM, CDR2 ANQGSEA. The CDR3 loop reads CSVQTPDRGHNNEQYF. CDR3 nucleotide sequence: TGCAGCGTACAAACCCCCGACAGGGGACATAACAATGAGCAGTACTTC.

V and J are TRBV10-1 and TRBJ1-1; maybe TRBD1 (5 bases). The CDR3 is 16 residues long. From germline, CDR1 is WNHNN and CDR2 SYGVQD (reference sequence). The V end lost 0 bases, the J end lost 1 base, and 12 bases lay between the germline ends. The CDR3 nucleotides read TGCGCCAGCAGTGAGTCACGGGGCGCGGAGAACACTGAAGCTTTCTTT. Amino acid sequence: CASSESRGAENTEAFF.

The rearrangement links TRBV7-2 to TRBJ2-4; 11 bases are shared with TRBD2. V was clipped by 5 bases and J by 2 bases; unmatched bases: 8. CDR3 length: 17 residues. Germline V gene sequence: CDR1 SGHTA, CDR2 FQGNSA. This chain's CDR3 is CASSPTSGRGSKNIQYF. The CDR3 nucleotides are TGTGCCAGCAGCCCTACTAGCGGGAGAGGTTCCAAAAACATTCAGTACTTC.

As to this clonotype: One base away lies a much larger clone, so this may be a sequencing read error. The DNA of the CDR3 is TGTGACAGCAGCCCCCGGGACAGGGGATCCTACGAGCAGTACTTC. Its translation: CDSSPRDRGSYEQYF. The chain has TRBV7-9 and TRBJ2-7; TRBD1 agrees at 10 bases. CDR1 is SEHNR, CDR2 FQNEAQ, per germline (reference sequence). This CDR3 has 15 residues.

The V call is TRBV10-2, the J call TRBJ2-5, with D tentatively TRBD1 or TRBD2 (5 bases each). Germline V gene sequence: CDR1 WSHSY, CDR2 SAAADI. The CDR3 runs to 13 residues. V lost 0 bases, J lost 12 bases, and 14 bases lay in between. The CDR3 protein is CASSESRDGREYF. The CDR3, as DNA: TGCGCCAGCAGTGAGTCGAGGGACGGCAGGGAGTACTTC.

Only a few counts were recorded for this clonotype. The CDR3 spells CASSLQLLNTEAFF. In DNA, the CDR3 is TGTGCCAGCAGCCTACAGCTTTTGAACACTGAAGCTTTCTTT. The chain employs TRBV12-3 or TRBV12-4 and TRBJ1-1; D remains unclear. V was pared by 6 bases and J by 0 bases, with 11 bases between. The CDR3 runs to 14 residues.

A few counts support this clonotype. This chain connects TRBV6-6 to TRBJ2-3; D unclear. Looked up from germline, CDR1 is MNHNY and CDR2 is SVGAGI (reference sequence). The CDR3 is 12 amino acids. Trimming removed 4 bases from V and 8 bases from J, with 10 bases in between. CDR3 bases: TGTGCCAGCAGTTTGACCCTGGGTACGCAGTATTTT. It translates to CASSLTLGTQYF.

This clonotype showed up many times. The chain couples TRBV6-2 or TRBV6-3 to TRBJ2-7; 9 nucleotides align to TRBD1. The CDR3 consists of 14 residues. After removal of 2 bases from V and 3 bases from J, the junction contained 2 bases not matched to a gene. CDR1 MNHEY and CDR2 SVGEGT come from the germline V gene. The CDR3 coding sequence is TGTGCCAGCAGTTACGCGGACAGGGGCTACGAGCAGTACTTC. The encoded protein is CASSYADRGYEQYF.

This clonotype showed up many times. This sequence joins TRBV27 and TRBJ2-1; 10 nucleotides align to TRBD1. V gave up 4 bases and J gave up 14 bases; unmatched junction bases: 5. Germline V gives CDR1 MNHEY, CDR2 SMNVEV (reference sequence). The CDR3 covers 12 residues. The CDR3 loop is CASSSAGTGEFF. As DNA, the CDR3 is TGTGCCAGCAGTTCAGCCGGGACAGGGGAGTTCTTC.

Details on this clonotype: One junction end does not reproduce the germline sequence, and a read error may be involved. The chain links TRBV7-2 to TRBJ2-4, with D possibly TRBD1 on 6 matching bases. Per germline, CDR1 SGHTA and CDR2 FQGNSA. The CDR3 has 12 residues. CDR3 amino acids: CASSPEGDIRYF. The CDR3 coding sequence is TGTGCCAGCAGCCCCGAGGGGGACATTCGGTACTTC.

This clonotype was picked up a small number of times. V usage is TRBV7-9 and J usage is TRBJ2-5; tentatively, D is TRBD1 (7 bases). The germline CDR1 and CDR2 sequences are SEHNR and FQNEAQ (reference sequence). The V gene lost 5 bases and the J gene lost 5 bases, with 15 bases spanning the gap. The CDR3 spans 14 residues. CDR3 sequence (DNA): TGTGCCAGCAGCCGCGGGACAGTGGGGGAGACCCAGTACTTC. The encoded protein is CASSRGTVGETQYF.